This section outlines one T cell receptor (beta chain) sequence together with its context. Antigen: not known. Trimming removed 5 bases at V and 4 bases at J, with 18 bases between. The CDR3 contains 15 residues. From germline, CDR1 is SGHTA and CDR2 FQGTGA. The data were produced by immunoSEQ multiplex PCR, yet TCRdb's version contains in-frame clones alone and is incomplete. The table includes 2,500,000 or so clones, about 90% detected once. This entry is derived from a study of shared clonotypes between healthy human individuals. The study's findings and limits: Some clonotypes were shared by all four sorted-subset donors, while others were not shared. The non-shared ones had lower generation probabilities than the shared ones.

A CD45RA+ naive subset and a CD45RA-negative memory subset were split from CD4+ cells. The sample taken for sequencing was naive CD4+ T cells from PBMCs. Noted subset: CD45RA+ positively selected. The sequence derives from a man between 18 and 29 years old in good health. Some clones in this sample may be carry-over from other donors' samples. V is TRBV7-3 and J is TRBJ2-7; D not resolved. The CDR3 is CASSPMAGVSYEQYF. The CDR3 DNA sequence: TGTGCCAGCAGCCCCATGGCTGGAGTCTCTTACGAGCAGTACTTC. Supplemented by reference TRBV7-3 and TRBJ2-7, the full variable domain reads GAGVSQTPSNKVTEKGKYVELRCDPISGHTALYWYRQSLGQGPEFLIYFQGTGAADDSGLPNDRFFAVRPEGSVSTLKIQRTERGDSAVYLCASSPMAGVSYEQYFGPGTRLTVT.